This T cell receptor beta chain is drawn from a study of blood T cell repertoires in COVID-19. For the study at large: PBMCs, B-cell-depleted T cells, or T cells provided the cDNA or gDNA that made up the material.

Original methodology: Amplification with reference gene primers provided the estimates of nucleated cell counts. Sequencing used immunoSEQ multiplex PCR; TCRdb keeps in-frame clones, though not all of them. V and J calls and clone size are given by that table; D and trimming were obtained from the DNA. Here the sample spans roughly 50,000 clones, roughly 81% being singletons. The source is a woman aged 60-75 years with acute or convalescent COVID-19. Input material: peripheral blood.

The CDR3 DNA reads as TGCGCCAGCAGCTTGGCGGGAGGTGGTACAGATACGCAGTATTTT. This sequence encodes CASSLAGGGTDTQYF. V and J are TRBV5-1 and TRBJ2-3; 7 bases are a match to TRBD2. Germline CDR1 SGHRS, CDR2 YFSETQ. With 0 bases clipped from V and 3 bases from J, the junction kept 4 bases outside the gene matches. The CDR3 sequence is 15 residues long.